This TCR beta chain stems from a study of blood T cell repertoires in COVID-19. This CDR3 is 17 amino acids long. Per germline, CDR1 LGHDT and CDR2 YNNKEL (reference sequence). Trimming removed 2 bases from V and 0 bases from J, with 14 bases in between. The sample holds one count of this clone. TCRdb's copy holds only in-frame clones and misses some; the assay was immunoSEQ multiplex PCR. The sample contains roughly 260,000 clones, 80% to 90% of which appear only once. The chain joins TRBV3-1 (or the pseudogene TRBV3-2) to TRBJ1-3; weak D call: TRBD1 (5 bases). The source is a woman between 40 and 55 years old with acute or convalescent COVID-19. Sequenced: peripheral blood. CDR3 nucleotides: TGTGCCAGCAGCCAAAGATCAGGGTCTTACTCTGGAAACACCATATATTTT. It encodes CASSQRSGSYSGNTIYF.